There are a few counts of the clone carrying this TCR beta chain. Its antigen is unidentified. This entry comes from a study of T cells in Graves' hyperthyroidism and ophthalmopathy. Hyperthyroidism, newly diagnosed and lasting under 2 months, affected patients aged 18 to 65. Orbital computed tomography and thyroid ultrasound, together with serum TRAb and thyroxine and clinical symptoms, were used for diagnoses. First hyperthyroidism diagnosis is when the blood sample was obtained, before any ophthalmopathy symptoms. Whole-study findings and limits: The model anticipated ophthalmopathy a median about six months pre-onset.

The CDR3 runs to 17 residues. J lost 5 bases, V lost 0 bases, and 9 bases had no gene match. Germline V lookup: CDR1 SGHRS, CDR2 YFSETQ. From RNA transcripts, TCR beta CDR3 regions were amplified. HTBI primers drove first-round RT-PCR of the TCR CDR3. Each CDR3 protein is one row after TCRdb ran MiXCR on the multiplex PCR reads. The sample carries some 600,000 distinct CDR3 sequences, over 11% recorded once. This receptor was identified in a woman in her thirties with Graves' hyperthyroidism that later progressed to Graves' ophthalmopathy. The chain recombines TRBV5-1 with TRBJ2-1; 9 bases line up with TRBD2. Sequencing used blood. The CDR3 protein is CASSLEALAGRDNEQFF. In DNA form, the CDR3 reads TGCGCCAGCAGCTTGGAGGCGCTAGCGGGAAGGGACAATGAGCAGTTCTTC. Looking up the rest from reference TRBV5-1 and TRBJ2-1 gives the full variable domain: KAGVTQTPRYLIKTRGQQVTLSCSPISGHRSVSWYQQTPGQGLQFLFEYFSETQRNKGNFPGRFSGRQFSNSRSEMNVSTLELGDSALYLCASSLEALAGRDNEQFFGPGTRLTVL.